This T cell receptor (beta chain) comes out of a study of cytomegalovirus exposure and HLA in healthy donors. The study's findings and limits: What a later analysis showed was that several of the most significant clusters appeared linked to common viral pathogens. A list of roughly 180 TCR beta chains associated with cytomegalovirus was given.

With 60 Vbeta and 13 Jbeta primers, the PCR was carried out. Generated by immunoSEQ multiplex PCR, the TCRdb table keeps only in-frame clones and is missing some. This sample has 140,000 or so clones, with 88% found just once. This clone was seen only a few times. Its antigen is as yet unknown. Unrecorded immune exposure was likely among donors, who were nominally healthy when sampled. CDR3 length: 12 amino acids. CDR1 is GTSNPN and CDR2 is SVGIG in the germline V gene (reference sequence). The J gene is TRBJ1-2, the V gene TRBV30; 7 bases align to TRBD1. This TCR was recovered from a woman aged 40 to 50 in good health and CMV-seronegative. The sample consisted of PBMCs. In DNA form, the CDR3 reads TGTGCGATCGACAGGGTAACCCGCGGCTACACCTTC. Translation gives CAIDRVTRGYTF.